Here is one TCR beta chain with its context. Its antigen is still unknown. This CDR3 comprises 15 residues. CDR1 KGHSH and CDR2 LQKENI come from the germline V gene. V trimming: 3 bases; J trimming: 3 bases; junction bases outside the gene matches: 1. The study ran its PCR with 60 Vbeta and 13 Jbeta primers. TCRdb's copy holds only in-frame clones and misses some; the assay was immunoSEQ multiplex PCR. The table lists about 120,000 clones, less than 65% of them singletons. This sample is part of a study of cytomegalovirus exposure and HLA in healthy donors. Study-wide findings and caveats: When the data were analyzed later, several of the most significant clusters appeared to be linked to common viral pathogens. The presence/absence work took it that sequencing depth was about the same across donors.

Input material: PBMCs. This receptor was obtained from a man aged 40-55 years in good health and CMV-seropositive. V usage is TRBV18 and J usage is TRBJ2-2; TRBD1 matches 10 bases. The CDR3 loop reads CASSPDRGDTGELFF. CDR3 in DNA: TGTGCCAGCTCACCGGACAGGGGGGACACCGGGGAGCTGTTTTTT. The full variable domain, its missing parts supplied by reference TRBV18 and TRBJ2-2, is NAGVMQNPRHLVRRRGQEARLRCSPMKGHSHVYWYRQLPEEGLKFMVYLQKENIIDESGMPKERFSAEFPKEGPSILRIQQVVRGDSAAYFCASSPDRGDTGELFFGEGSRLTVL.